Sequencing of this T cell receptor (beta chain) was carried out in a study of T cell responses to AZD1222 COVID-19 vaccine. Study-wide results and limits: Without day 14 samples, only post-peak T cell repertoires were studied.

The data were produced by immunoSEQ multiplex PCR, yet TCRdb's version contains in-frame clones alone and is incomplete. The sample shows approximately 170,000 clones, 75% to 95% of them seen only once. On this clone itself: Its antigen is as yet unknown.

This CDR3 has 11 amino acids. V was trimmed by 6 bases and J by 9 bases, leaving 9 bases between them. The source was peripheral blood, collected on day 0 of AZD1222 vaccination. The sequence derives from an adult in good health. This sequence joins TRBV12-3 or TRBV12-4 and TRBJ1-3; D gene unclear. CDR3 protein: CASSPRGTIYF. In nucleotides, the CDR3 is TGTGCCAGCAGCCCCCGCGGCACCATATATTTT.